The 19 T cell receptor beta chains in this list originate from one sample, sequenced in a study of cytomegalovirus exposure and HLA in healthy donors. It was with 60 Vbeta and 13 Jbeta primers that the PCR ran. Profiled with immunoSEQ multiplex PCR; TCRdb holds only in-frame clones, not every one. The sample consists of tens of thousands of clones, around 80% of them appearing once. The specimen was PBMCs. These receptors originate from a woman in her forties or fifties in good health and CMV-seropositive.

The CDR3 is CASSVSTGGHSTDTQYF. The CDR3 DNA follows: TGTGCCAGCAGCGTAAGCACAGGGGGCCATAGCACAGATACGCAGTATTTT. This rearrangement joins TRBV9 to TRBJ2-3; TRBD1 matches at 9 bases. Germline V gene data show CDR1 as SGDLS and CDR2 as YYNGEE. With 1 base clipped from V and 0 bases from J, the junction kept 6 bases outside the gene matches. This CDR3 is 17 amino acids long.

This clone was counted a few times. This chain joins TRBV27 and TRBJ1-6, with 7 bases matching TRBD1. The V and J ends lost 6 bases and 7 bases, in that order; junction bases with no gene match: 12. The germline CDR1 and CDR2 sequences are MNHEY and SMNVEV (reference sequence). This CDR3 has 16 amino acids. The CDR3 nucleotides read TGTGCCAGCAGCCCAACCTCACAGGGGTGGAATTCACCCCTCCACTTT. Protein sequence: CASSPTSQGWNSPLHF.

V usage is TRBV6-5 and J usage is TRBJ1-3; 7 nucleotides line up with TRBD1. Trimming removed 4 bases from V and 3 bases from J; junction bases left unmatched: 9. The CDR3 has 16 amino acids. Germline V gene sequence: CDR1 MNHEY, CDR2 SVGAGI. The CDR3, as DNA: TGTGCCAGCAGTTCGGACGCAGGGGGGTTTGGAAACACCATATATTTT. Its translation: CASSSDAGGFGNTIYF.

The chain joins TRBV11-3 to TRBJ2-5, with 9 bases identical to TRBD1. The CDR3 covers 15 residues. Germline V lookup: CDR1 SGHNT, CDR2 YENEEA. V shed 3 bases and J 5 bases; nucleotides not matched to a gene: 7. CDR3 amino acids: CASSLGTGGLETQYF. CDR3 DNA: TGTGCCAGCAGCTTGGGAACAGGGGGCTTGGAGACCCAGTACTTC.

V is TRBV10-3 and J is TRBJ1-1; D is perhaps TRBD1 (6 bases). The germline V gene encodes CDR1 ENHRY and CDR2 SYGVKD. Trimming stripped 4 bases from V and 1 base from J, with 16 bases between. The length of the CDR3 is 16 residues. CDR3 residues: CAISGEGVLGNTEAFF. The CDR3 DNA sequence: TGTGCCATCAGTGGTGAGGGGGTTCTCGGGAACACTGAAGCTTTCTTT.

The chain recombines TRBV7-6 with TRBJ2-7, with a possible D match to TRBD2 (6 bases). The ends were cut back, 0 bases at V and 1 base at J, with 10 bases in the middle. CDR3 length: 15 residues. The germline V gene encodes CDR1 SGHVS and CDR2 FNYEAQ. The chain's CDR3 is CASSLARGNSYEQYF. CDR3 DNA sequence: TGTGCCAGCAGCTTAGCGCGGGGCAATTCCTACGAGCAGTACTTC.

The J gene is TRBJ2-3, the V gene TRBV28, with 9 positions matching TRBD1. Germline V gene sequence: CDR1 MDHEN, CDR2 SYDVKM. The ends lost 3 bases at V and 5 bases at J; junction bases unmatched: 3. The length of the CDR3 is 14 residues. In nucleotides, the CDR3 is TGTGCCAGCAGTTTGCCGACAGGGGGAGATACGCAGTATTTT. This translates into CASSLPTGGDTQYF.

The CDR3 reads CASSRTSGRTGETQYF. The CDR3 DNA is TGTGCCAGCAGCAGGACTAGCGGGAGAACGGGTGAGACCCAGTACTTC. The rearrangement uses TRBV7-9 and TRBJ2-5; 13 nucleotides agree with TRBD2. Germline V gene sequence: CDR1 SEHNR, CDR2 FQNEAQ (reference sequence). The CDR3 is 16 residues long. With 5 bases clipped from V and 5 bases from J, the junction kept 8 bases outside the gene matches. Looking up the rest from reference TRBV7-9 and TRBJ2-5 gives the full variable domain: DTGVSQNPRHKITKRGQNVTFRCDPISEHNRLYWYRQTLGQGPEFLTYFQNEAQLEKSRLLSDRFSAERPKGSFSTLEIQRTEQGDSAMYLCASSRTSGRTGETQYFGPGTRLLVL.

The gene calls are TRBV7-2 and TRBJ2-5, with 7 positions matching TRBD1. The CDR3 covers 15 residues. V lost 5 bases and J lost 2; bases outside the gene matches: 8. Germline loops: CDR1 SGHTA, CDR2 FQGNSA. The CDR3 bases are TGTGCCAGCAGCCCACAGGGGACACGACAAGAGACCCAGTACTTC. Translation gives CASSPQGTRQETQYF.

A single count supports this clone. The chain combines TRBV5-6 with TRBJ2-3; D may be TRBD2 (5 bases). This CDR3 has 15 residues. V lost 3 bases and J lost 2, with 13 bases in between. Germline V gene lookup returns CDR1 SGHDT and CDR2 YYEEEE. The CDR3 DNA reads TGTGCCAGCAGCTCGACTACGTCTTTCACAGATACGCAGTATTTT. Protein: CASSSTTSFTDTQYF.

The CDR3 DNA sequence: TGTGCCAGCTCAGCTCGGGGATCTGCCACTGAAGCTTTCTTT. Translating gives CASSARGSATEAFF. The chain carries TRBV18 and TRBJ1-1, with D hard to call. Trimming took off 5 bases at V and 4 bases at J, with 14 bases between the two ends. Germline V gives CDR1 KGHSH, CDR2 LQKENI. This CDR3 is 14 amino acids long.

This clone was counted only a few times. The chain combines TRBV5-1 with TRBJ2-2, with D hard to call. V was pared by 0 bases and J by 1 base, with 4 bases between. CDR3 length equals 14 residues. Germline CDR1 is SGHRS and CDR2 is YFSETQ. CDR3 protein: CASSLAQNTGELFF. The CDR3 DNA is TGCGCCAGCAGCTTGGCCCAGAACACCGGGGAGCTGTTTTTT.

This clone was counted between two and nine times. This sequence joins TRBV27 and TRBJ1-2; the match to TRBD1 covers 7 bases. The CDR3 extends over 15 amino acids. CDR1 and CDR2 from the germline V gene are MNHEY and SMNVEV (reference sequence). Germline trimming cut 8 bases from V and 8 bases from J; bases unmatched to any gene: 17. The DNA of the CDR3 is TGTGCCAGCCGCGAGGGGGCCGAGACGGCGGGAGGCTACACCTTC. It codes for CASREGAETAGGYTF.

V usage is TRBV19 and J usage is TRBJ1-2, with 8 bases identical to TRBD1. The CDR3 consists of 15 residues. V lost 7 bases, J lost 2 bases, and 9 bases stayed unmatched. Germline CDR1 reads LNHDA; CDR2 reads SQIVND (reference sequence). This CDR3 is CASMGQAAINYGYTF. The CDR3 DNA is TGTGCCAGTATGGGACAGGCCGCGATCAACTATGGCTACACCTTC.

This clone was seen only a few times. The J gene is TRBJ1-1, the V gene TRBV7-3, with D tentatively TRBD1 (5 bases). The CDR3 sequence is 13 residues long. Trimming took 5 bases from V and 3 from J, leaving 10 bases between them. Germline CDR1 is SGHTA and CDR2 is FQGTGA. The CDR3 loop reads CASSTQVDTEAFF. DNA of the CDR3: TGTGCCAGCAGCACACAGGTGGACACTGAAGCTTTCTTT.

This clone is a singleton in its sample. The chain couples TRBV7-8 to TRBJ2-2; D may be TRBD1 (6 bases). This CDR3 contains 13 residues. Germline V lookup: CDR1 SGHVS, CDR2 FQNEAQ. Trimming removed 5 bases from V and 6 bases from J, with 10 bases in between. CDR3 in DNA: TGTGCCAGCAGCACAGGGATAGCCGGGGAGCTGTTTTTT. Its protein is CASSTGIAGELFF.

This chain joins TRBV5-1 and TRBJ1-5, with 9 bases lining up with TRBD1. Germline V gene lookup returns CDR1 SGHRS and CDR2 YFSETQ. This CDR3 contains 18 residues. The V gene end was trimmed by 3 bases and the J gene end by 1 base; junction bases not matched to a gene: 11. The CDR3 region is CASSSPGQGGLSNQPQHF. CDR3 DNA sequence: TGCGCCAGCAGCTCACCGGGACAGGGAGGACTGAGCAATCAGCCCCAGCATTTT.

CDR3 DNA: TGTGCCAGCTCACCACGGACAGAACACCGGGAGCTGTTTTTT. Translated: CASSPRTEHRELFF. This rearrangement joins TRBV18 to TRBJ2-2; maybe TRBD1 (6 bases). Germline V gene sequence: CDR1 KGHSH, CDR2 LQKENI. CDR3 length equals 14 residues. The V end was cut by 1 base, the J end by 9 bases, with 12 bases between. Full variable domain (rest looked up from reference TRBV18 and TRBJ2-2): NAGVMQNPRHLVRRRGQEARLRCSPMKGHSHVYWYRQLPEEGLKFMVYLQKENIIDESGMPKERFSAEFPKEGPSILRIQQVVRGDSAAYFCASSPRTEHRELFFGEGSRLTVL.

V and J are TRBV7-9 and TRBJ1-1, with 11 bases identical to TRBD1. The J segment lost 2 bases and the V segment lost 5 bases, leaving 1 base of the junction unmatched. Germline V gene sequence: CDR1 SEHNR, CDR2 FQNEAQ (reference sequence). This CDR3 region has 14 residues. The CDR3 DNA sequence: TGTGCCAGCAGCCGGACAGGGGGCAACACTGAAGCTTTCTTT. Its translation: CASSRTGGNTEAFF.